These T cell receptor beta chains were read from a single sample in a study of blood T cell repertoires in COVID-19. Measured with immunoSEQ multiplex PCR; TCRdb has only the in-frame clones, and not every one. Altogether 180,000 or so clones are present, more than 75% being singletons, with the ten largest covering 5.6%. What was sequenced was PBMCs or T cells enriched from blood (not recorded which). These receptors came from a man in his forties or fifties with acute COVID-19. Both conserved end residues are part of each CDR3. Fields, in order: clone size, J gene, D gene, V gene, CDR3 DNA, CDR3 protein. The D gene is left open where the match is weak. Clone size is given for some rows only: seen once, a few or many times, or a class if the clone is expanded.

NA	TRBJ2-2	TRBD2	TRBV5-4	TGTGCCAGCAGCTCCGGCGGGACTAGCTGGGCCGGGGAGCTGTTTTTT	CASSSGGTSWAGELFF
once	TRBJ2-5	NA	TRBV4-1	TGCGCCAGCAGCCAATCTCGGCTTGGGGGGGAGACCCAGTACTTC	CASSQSRLGGETQYF
once	TRBJ2-3	NA	TRBV16	TGTGCCAGCGGGCAATATAACACAGATACGCAGTATTTT	CASGQYNTDTQYF
NA	TRBJ1-1	TRBD1	TRBV30	TGTGCCTTAGACAGGGCGGGGAACACTGAAGCTTTCTTT	CALDRAGNTEAFF
NA	TRBJ2-2	NA	TRBV6-2/TRBV6-3	TGTGCCAGCAGTCTGGCCCAAGCCGGGGAGCTGTTTTTT	CASSLAQAGELFF
NA	TRBJ1-1	TRBD1	TRBV19	TGTGCCAGTAGTATAGGGGGCTGGGGACAGGTGGGCACTGAAGCTTTCTTT	CASSIGGWGQVGTEAFF
few	TRBJ1-1	NA	TRBV4-2	TGTGCCAGCAGCCAATCACGGGGGGGAACTGAAGCTTTCTTT	CASSQSRGGTEAFF
NA	TRBJ1-5	TRBD1	TRBV19	TGTGCCAGTATAGGTCAGGGGGTTCAGCCCCAGCATTTT	CASIGQGVQPQHF
NA	TRBJ2-7	TRBD2	TRBV24-1	TGTGCCACCAGTGATTCTGGGACTAGCAGGGAGCAGTACTTC	CATSDSGTSREQYF
NA	TRBJ2-2	TRBD1	TRBV19	TGTGCCAGTAGTGTGCAGGGGGCCGGGGAGCTGTTTTTT	CASSVQGAGELFF
NA	TRBJ2-7	NA	TRBV7-6	TGTGCCAGCAGCTTAGTAGGCGGGGGCAACGAGCAGTACTTC	CASSLVGGGNEQYF
NA	TRBJ1-5	TRBD1	TRBV18	TGTGCCAGCTCCGGTACAGGGGTGGGCAATCAGCCCCAGCATTTT	CASSGTGVGNQPQHF
NA	TRBJ2-7	NA	TRBV2	TGTGCCAGCACTACAGGGATTTCTTACGAGCAGTACTTC	CASTTGISYEQYF
NA	TRBJ2-7	NA	TRBV3-1/TRBV3-2	TGTGCCAGCAGCCAAGATGGAGGGACCCAACTCCTCTACGAGCAGTACTTC	CASSQDGGTQLLYEQYF
NA	TRBJ1-1	NA	TRBV7-8	TGTGCCAGCAGCTCACCCCTGGGGGGGAACACTGAAGCTTTCTTT	CASSSPLGGNTEAFF
NA	TRBJ2-1	TRBD2	TRBV28	TGTGCCAGCAGTCCAACCCAACTAGCGGTGGGCGGAGAGCAGTTCTTC	CASSPTQLAVGGEQFF
few	TRBJ1-5	TRBD1	TRBV6-5	TGTGCCAGCAGTAAGGGACAGGGGAGCAATCAGCCCCAGCATTTT	CASSKGQGSNQPQHF
NA	TRBJ2-3	NA	TRBV2	TGTGCCAGCAGCCGAGCTATTAGCACAGATACGCAGTATTTT	CASSRAISTDTQYF
NA	TRBJ1-1	NA	TRBV28	TGTGCCAGCAGTTCCGGGGTGAACACTGAAGCTTTCTTT	CASSSGVNTEAFF
NA	TRBJ1-2	NA	TRBV29-1	TGCAGCGTTCTCGGGCGGCGCCCCATGCTGGGAGGCTATGGCTACACCTTC	CSVLGRRPMLGGYGYTF
NA	TRBJ2-1	TRBD2	TRBV2	TGTGCCAGCGTTAGCGGGAGAGGCACCTACAATGAGCAGTTCTTC	CASVSGRGTYNEQFF
NA	TRBJ2-5	NA	TRBV6-5	TGTGCCAGCAGTTACTCTTCCGGGTCGTGGACCCAGTACTTC	CASSYSSGSWTQYF
few	TRBJ1-1	TRBD1	TRBV7-3	TGTGCCAGCAGCTTAACGTTGGGTTTTACAGGGGGCGAATATCGAACTGAAGCTTTCTTT	CASSLTLGFTGGEYRTEAFF
NA	TRBJ2-7	NA	TRBV2	TGTGCCAGCAGTGAAAAAGTGAGAGGGCCCTACGAGCAGTACTTC	CASSEKVRGPYEQYF
NA	TRBJ1-4	NA	TRBV28	TGTGCCAGCAGTTTGTTTCGCAGAAATGAAAAACTGTTTTTT	CASSLFRRNEKLFF
NA	TRBJ2-1	TRBD2	TRBV10-3	TGTGCCGCCTCCTCTGGACTAGCGCTCTACAATGAGCAGTTCTTC	CAASSGLALYNEQFF
NA	TRBJ2-1	NA	TRBV2	TGTGCCAGCAGTTCAGGGGCTGCTCTTTACAATGAGCAGTTCTTC	CASSSGAALYNEQFF
NA	TRBJ2-1	NA	TRBV27	TGTGCCAGCAATAAGGGAGTAAGCGTGGTCGTTGAGCAGTTCTTC	CASNKGVSVVVEQFF
NA	TRBJ2-5	TRBD2	TRBV10-3	TGTGCCATCAGTGAGTCGGCGGGAGATTGGGAGACCCAGTACTTC	CAISESAGDWETQYF
NA	TRBJ1-4	TRBD1	TRBV2	TGTGCCAGCAGTCCCGGGACAGGGGGCGGAAAACTGTTTTTT	CASSPGTGGGKLFF
NA	TRBJ1-5	TRBD1	TRBV9	TGTGCCAGCAGCAGGACAGGGAATCAGCCCCAGCATTTT	CASSRTGNQPQHF
NA	TRBJ2-3	TRBD2	TRBV28	TGTGCCAGCACGATTAGCGGGAGTAGGACAGATACGCAGTATTTT	CASTISGSRTDTQYF
once	TRBJ1-2	NA	TRBV30	TGTGCCTCCCGATGGAACAGGGAGAACTATGGCTACACCTTC	CASRWNRENYGYTF
NA	TRBJ1-3	NA	TRBV3-1/TRBV3-2	TGTGCCAGCAGCCAAGGTGCGCGCGCCTCTGGAAACACCATATATTTT	CASSQGARASGNTIYF
NA	TRBJ2-7	NA	TRBV11-2	TGTGCCAGCGAAGGTCCAGCGAGAGGAACCTACGAGCAGTACTTC	CASEGPARGTYEQYF
NA	TRBJ1-4	NA	TRBV6-5	TGTGCCACCACGCGGAGTAATAATGAAAAACTGTTTTTT	CATTRSNNEKLFF
NA	TRBJ2-7	NA	TRBV5-4	TGTGCCAGCAGCCCGGGACACTCCTACGAGCAGTACTTC	CASSPGHSYEQYF